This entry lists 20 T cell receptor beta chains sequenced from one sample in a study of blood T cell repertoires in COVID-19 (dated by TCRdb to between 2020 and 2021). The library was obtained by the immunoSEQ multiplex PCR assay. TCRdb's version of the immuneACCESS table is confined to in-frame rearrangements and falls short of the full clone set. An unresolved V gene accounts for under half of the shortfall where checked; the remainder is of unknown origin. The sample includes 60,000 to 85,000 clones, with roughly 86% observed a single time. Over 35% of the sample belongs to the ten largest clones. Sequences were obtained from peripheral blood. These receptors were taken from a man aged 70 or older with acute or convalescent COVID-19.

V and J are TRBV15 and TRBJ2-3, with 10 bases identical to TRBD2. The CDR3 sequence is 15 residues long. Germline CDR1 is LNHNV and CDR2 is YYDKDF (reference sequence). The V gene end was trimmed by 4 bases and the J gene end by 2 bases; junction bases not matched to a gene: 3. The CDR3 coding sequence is TGTGCCACCAGCACTAGCGGGAGACACACAGATACGCAGTATTTT. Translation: CATSTSGRHTDTQYF.

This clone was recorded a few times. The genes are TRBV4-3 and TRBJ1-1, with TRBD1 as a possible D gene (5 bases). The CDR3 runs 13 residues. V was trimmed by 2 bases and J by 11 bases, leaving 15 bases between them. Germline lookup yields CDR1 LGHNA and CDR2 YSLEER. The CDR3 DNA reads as TGCGCCAGCAGCCAATCGACAGTAGACGGGGCTTTCTTT. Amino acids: CASSQSTVDGAFF.

The CDR3 DNA reads as TGCGCCAGCAGCTTGGCCTTTGGCACAGATACGCAGTATTTT. It codes for CASSLAFGTDTQYF. The V and J genes are TRBV5-1 and TRBJ2-3; D unresolved. The CDR3 runs to 14 residues. The germline V and J ends were trimmed by 0 bases and 1 base, with 6 bases remaining between them. Germline V lookup: CDR1 SGHRS, CDR2 YFSETQ.

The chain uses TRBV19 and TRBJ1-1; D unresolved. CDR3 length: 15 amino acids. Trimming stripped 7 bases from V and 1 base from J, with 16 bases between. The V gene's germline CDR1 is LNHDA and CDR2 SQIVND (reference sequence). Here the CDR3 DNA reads TGTGCCAGTACAAAAGAGGGCCCCAGGAACACTGAAGCTTTCTTT. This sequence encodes CASTKEGPRNTEAFF.

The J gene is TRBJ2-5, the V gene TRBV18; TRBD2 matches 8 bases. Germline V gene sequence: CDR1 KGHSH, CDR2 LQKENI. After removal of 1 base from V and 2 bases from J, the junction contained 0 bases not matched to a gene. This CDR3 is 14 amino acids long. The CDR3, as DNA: TGTGCCAGCTCACCACAGCGGGGGCAAGAGACCCAGTACTTC. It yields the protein CASSPQRGQETQYF.

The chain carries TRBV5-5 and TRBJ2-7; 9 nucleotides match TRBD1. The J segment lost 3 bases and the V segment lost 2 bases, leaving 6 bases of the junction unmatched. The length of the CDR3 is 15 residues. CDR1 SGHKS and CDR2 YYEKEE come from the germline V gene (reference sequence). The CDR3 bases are TGTGCCAGCAGCTTAACAGGGGGCGCGAACTACGAGCAGTACTTC. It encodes CASSLTGGANYEQYF.

CDR3 DNA sequence: TGTGCCAGCAGTGTACAGGGGGCGGCTTCAGAGTCACCCCTCCACTTT. It translates to CASSVQGAASESPLHF. V is TRBV27 and J is TRBJ1-6; 9 nucleotides align to TRBD1. The J segment lost 10 bases and the V segment lost 5 bases, leaving 12 bases of the junction unmatched. This CDR3 region has 16 residues. Per germline, CDR1 MNHEY and CDR2 SMNVEV (reference sequence).

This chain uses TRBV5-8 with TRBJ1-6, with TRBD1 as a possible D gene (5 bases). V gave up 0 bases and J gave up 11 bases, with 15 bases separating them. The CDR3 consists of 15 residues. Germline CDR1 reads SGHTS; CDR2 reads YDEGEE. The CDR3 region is CASSLEGRETAPLHF. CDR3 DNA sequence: TGTGCCAGCAGCTTGGAGGGCAGGGAAACTGCACCCCTCCACTTT.

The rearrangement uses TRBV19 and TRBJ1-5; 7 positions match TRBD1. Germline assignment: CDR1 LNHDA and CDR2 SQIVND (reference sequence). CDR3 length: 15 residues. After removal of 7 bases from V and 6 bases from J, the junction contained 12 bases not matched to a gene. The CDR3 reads CASKPDREGRQPQHF. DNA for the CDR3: TGTGCCAGTAAACCTGACAGGGAAGGTCGTCAGCCCCAGCATTTT.

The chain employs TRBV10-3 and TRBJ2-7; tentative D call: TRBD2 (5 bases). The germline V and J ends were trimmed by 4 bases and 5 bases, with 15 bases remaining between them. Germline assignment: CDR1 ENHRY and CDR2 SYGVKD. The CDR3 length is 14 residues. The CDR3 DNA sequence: TGTGCCATCAGTGTCGGGGTAGATTCGGACGAGCAGTACTTC. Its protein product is CAISVGVDSDEQYF.

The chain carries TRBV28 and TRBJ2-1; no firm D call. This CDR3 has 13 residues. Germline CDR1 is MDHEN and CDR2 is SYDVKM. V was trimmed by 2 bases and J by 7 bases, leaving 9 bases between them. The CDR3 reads CASSLRSPNEQFF. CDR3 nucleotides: TGTGCCAGCAGTTTACGTTCCCCTAATGAGCAGTTCTTC.

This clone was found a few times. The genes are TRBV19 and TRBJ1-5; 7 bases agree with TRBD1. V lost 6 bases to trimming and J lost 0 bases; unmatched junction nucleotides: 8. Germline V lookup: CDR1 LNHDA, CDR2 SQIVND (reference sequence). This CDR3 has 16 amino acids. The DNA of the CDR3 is TGTGCCAGTAGAGCCCCGGGACAGTTTAGCAATCAGCCCCAGCATTTT. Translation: CASRAPGQFSNQPQHF.

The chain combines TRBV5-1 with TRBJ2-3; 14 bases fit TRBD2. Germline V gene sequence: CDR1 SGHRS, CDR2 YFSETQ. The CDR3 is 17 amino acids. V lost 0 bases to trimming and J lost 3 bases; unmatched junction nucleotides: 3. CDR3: CASSLEGLAGVTDTQYF. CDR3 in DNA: TGCGCCAGCAGCTTGGAGGGACTAGCGGGAGTGACAGATACGCAGTATTTT.

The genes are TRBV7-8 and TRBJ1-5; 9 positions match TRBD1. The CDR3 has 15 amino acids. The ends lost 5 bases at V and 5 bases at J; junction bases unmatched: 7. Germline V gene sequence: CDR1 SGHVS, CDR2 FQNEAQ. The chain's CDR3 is CASSPGDRVHQPQHF. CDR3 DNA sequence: TGTGCCAGCAGCCCGGGGGACAGGGTCCATCAGCCCCAGCATTTT.

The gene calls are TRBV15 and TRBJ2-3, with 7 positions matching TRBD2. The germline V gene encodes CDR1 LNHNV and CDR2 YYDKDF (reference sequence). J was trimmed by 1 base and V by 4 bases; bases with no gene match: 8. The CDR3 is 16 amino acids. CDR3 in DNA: TGTGCCACCAGCACCGCGACTAGCCGGGGCACAGATACGCAGTATTTT. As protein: CATSTATSRGTDTQYF.

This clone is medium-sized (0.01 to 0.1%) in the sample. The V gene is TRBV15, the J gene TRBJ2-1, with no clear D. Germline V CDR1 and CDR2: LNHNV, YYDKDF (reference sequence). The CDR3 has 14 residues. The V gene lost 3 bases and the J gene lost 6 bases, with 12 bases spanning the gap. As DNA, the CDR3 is TGTGCCACCAGCAGTACGACACAGATCAATGAGCAGTTCTTC. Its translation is CATSSTTQINEQFF.

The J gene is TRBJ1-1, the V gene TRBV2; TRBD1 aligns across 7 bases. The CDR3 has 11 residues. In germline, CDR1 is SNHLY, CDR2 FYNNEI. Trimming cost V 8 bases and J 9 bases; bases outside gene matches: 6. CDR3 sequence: CASQGTDKAFF. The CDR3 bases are TGTGCCAGCCAAGGGACAGACAAAGCTTTCTTT.

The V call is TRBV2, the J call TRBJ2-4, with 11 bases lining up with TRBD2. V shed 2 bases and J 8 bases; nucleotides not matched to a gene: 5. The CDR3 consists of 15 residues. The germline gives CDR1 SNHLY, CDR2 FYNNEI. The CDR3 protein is CASSERLAGRDIQYF. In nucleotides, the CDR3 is TGTGCCAGCAGTGAAAGACTAGCGGGAAGGGACATTCAGTACTTC. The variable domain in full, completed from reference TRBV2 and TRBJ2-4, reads EPEVTQTPSHQVTQMGQEVILRCVPISNHLYFYWYRQILGQKVEFLVSFYNNEISEKSEIFDDQFSVERPDGSNFTLKIRSTKLEDSAMYFCASSERLAGRDIQYFGAGTRLSVL.

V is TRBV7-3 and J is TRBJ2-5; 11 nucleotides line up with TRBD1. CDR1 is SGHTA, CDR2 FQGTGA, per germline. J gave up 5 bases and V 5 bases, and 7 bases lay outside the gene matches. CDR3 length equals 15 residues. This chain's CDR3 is CASSQRTGGDETQYF. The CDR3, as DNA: TGTGCCAGCAGCCAGCGGACAGGGGGCGACGAGACCCAGTACTTC.

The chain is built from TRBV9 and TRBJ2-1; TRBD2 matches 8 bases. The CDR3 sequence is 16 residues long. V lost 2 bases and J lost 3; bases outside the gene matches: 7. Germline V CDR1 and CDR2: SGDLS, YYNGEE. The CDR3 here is CASSVGGGRYYNEQFF. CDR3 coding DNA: TGTGCCAGCAGCGTGGGCGGCGGGAGGTACTACAATGAGCAGTTCTTC.